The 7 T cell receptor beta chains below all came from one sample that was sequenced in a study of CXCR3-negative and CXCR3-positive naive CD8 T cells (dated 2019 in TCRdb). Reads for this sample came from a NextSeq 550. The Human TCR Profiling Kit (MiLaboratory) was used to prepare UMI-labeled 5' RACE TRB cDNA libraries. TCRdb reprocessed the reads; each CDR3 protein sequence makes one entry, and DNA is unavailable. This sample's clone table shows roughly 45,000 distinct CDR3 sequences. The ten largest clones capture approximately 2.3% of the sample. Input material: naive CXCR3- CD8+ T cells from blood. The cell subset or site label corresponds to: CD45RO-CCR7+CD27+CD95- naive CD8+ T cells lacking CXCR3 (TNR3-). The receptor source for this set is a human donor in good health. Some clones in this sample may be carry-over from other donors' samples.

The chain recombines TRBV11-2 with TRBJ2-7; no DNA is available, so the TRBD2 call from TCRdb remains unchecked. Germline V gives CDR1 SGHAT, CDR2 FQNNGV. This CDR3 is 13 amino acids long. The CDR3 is CASSSSSSYEQYF.

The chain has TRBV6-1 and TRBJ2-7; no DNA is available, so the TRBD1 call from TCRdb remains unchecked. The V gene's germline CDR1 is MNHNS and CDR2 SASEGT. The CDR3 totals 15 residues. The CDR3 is CASSLMKRGPDKQYF.

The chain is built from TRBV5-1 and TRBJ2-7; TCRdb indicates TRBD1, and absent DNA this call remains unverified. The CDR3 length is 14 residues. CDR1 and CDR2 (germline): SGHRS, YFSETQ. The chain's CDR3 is CASSTGSRSYEQYF.

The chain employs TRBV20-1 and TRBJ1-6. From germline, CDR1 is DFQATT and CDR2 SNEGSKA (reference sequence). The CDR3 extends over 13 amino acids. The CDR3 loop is CSARDGEISPLHF.

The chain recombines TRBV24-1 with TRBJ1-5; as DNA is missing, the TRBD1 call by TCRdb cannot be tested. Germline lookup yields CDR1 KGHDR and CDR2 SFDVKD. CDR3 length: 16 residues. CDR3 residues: CATSDNQWTGSSPQHF.

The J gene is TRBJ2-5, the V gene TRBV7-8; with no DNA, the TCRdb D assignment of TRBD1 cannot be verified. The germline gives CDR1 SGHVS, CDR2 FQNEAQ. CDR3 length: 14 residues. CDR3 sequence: CASSRTGGLETQYF.

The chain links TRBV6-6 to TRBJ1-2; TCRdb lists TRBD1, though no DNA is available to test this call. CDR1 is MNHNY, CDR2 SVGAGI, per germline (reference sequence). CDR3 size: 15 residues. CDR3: CASSYADRAIYGYTF.